The TCR beta chain described here comes from a study of cytomegalovirus exposure and HLA in healthy donors (dated by TCRdb to between 2016 and 2019). Study-wide context: A later analysis indicated that the roughly 130 validation repertoires were generated on the platform also employed for the approximately 700 repertoires of the first cohort. The study aimed to test whether cataloging public T cell receptors could reveal signatures of past pathogen exposure. A separate validation cohort of approximately 120 different subjects was used in addition to the 666-subject first cohort. To predict cytomegalovirus infection status, the study brought together high-throughput TCR immunosequencing, statistical association of individual TCRs with disease status, and machine learning.

Separate from the roughly 650-subject first cohort, the validation cohort of more than 90 subjects was the group to which the donors belonged. Libraries were built with the immunoSEQ multiplex PCR assay. In the source study's methods: A statistical classification framework was built to diagnose cytomegalovirus status from the catalog of TCR beta chain sequences. TCRdb took this table from immuneACCESS and kept in-frame rearrangements with V and J called. Such tables lack part of the clones; where checked against another copy, unresolved V genes explain under half of the gap, and the rest is unexplained. From that table come the V and J calls and clone size; the DNA was used to work out D and trimming. The sample table records around 69,000 clones; roughly 95% of these occur just once. Of the sample, 4.5% to 5% is held by the ten largest clones. The germline V gene gives CDR1 as MDHEN and CDR2 as SYDVKM. V loses 3 bases, J loses 1 base, and the germline ends lie 13 bases apart. The CDR3 covers 15 residues, taking in both the cysteine and the phenylalanine. CDR3 DNA only is kept here, 45 bases in frame from base 1.

Turning to this clone: Its antigen target is currently unknown. No base quality values were provided; no much bigger clone lies one nucleotide off.

Paper-wide results and their limitations: A later analysis lacked HLA typing for the validation cohort, so it scored co-occurrence in that cohort across all 120 or so repertoires. The authors suggested that the approach could potentially be generalized to other disease states and immunological phenotypes. A total of some 180 TCR beta chains were listed by the study as associated with cytomegalovirus. Across donors, most TCR sequences were observed very rarely, whereas some public TCRs were present in many individuals. The classifier was reported to diagnose cytomegalovirus status with high specificity and sensitivity in both the original cohort and the validation cohort. In vitro tests confirmed that three of the cytomegalovirus-associated TCR beta chains recognize cytomegalovirus antigens. Of the cluster scores, approximately 94% were above 0 in a later analysis, which found that TCRs clustered in the first cohort also tended to co-occur in the roughly 130 validation repertoires.

Sequencing was done on a sample of PBMCs. The V and J genes are TRBV28 and TRBJ2-7; the best D guess is TRBD2, with 6 bases matching. This TCR derives from a young woman in good health and CMV-seropositive. Read as DNA, the sequence is TGTGCCAGCAGTTTCCGGGACCGGGAGTCCTACGAGCAGTACTTC. It is translated as CASSFRDRESYEQYF.